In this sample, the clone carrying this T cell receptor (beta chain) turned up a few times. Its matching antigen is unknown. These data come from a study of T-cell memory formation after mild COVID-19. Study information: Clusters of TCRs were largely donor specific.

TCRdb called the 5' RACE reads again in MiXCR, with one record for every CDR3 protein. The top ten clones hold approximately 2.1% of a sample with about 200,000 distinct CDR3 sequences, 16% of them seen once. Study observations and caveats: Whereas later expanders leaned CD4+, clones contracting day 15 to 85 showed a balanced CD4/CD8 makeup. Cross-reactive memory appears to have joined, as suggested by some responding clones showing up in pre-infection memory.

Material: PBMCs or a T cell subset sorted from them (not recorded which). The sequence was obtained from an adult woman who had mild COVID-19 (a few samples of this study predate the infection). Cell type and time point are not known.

CDR3 residues: CASSLFGGGDNEQFF. CDR3 nucleotide sequence: TGTGCCAGCAGCCTGTTTGGGGGAGGTGACAATGAGCAGTTCTTC. The chain carries TRBV5-6 and TRBJ2-1; possibly TRBD2 for D (6 bases). Trimming took off 4 bases at V and 5 bases at J, with 16 bases between the two ends. CDR3 length equals 15 residues. Germline CDR1 SGHDT, CDR2 YYEEEE.